The 27 T cell receptor beta chains below were found in one sample sequenced in a study of cytomegalovirus exposure and HLA in healthy donors. The assay was immunoSEQ multiplex PCR, and TCRdb's table has in-frame clones only and misses some. The sample comprises approximately 300,000 clones, roughly nine tenths of which are singletons, and approximately 1.1% rests with the top ten. The sample consisted of PBMCs. All receptors derive from a woman aged 30 to 39 in good health and CMV-seropositive.

This clone was seen only once. The rearrangement joins TRBV4-3 to TRBJ1-2; 8 nucleotides match TRBD1. V dropped 0 bases and J dropped 2; count of bases not matched to a gene: 11. CDR1 is LGHNA and CDR2 is YSLEER in the germline V gene. The CDR3 contains 18 residues. CDR3 loop: CASSQDAHRGNLNYGYTF. In DNA, the CDR3 is TGCGCCAGCAGCCAAGATGCTCACAGGGGGAATTTAAACTATGGCTACACCTTC.

This clone was observed once. The chain is built from TRBV9 and TRBJ2-7, with a possible D match to TRBD2 (6 bases). This CDR3 is built from 15 residues. Germline lookup yields CDR1 SGDLS and CDR2 YYNGEE. V shed 2 bases and J shed 4 bases, with 16 bases lying between them. CDR3 nucleotide sequence: TGTGCCAGCAGCGTGTCGGCGGGAAGTCCTTACGAGCAGTACTTC. It translates to CASSVSAGSPYEQYF.

The V gene is TRBV5-4, the J gene TRBJ2-1; 8 positions agree with TRBD2. This CDR3 has 15 residues. Germline V gives CDR1 SGHNT, CDR2 YYREEE (reference sequence). V lost 3 bases and J lost 4; bases outside the gene matches: 6. CDR3 bases: TGTGCCAGCAGCTCCGGGACTAGGGGTTACAATGAGCAGTTCTTC. Translation: CASSSGTRGYNEQFF.

The rearrangement links TRBV2 to TRBJ2-3, with 7 positions matching TRBD1. The CDR3 contains 14 residues. Losses at the gene ends were 10 bases for V and 0 bases for J; bases not matched to a gene: 7. Germline V CDR1 and CDR2: SNHLY, FYNNEI. The CDR3 sequence: CATSEQGSTDTQYF. The DNA for the CDR3 is TGTGCCACCTCGGAACAGGGGAGCACAGATACGCAGTATTTT.

V gene TRBV27 combines with J gene TRBJ1-5; 7 bases line up with TRBD1. The CDR3 has 14 residues. Germline V lookup: CDR1 MNHEY, CDR2 SMNVEV (reference sequence). The V segment lost 5 bases and the J segment 9 bases; nucleotides outside the gene matches: 10. As DNA, the CDR3 is TGTGCCAGCAGTCCCCTACAGGGGCTCGGGCCCCAGCATTTT. It encodes CASSPLQGLGPQHF.

The chain couples TRBV2 to TRBJ2-3; no clear D gene. CDR1 SNHLY and CDR2 FYNNEI come from the germline V gene. The CDR3 extends over 14 amino acids. V shed 4 bases and J shed 4 bases, with 12 bases lying between them. CDR3 coding DNA: TGTGCCAGCAGTGTCACGTTAGCCCCAGATACGCAGTATTTT. Its protein product is CASSVTLAPDTQYF.

The chain employs TRBV4-1 and TRBJ1-3; D gene ambiguous. V lost 8 bases, J lost 4 bases, and 12 bases lay in between. Germline V CDR1 and CDR2: MGHRA, YSYEKL. The CDR3 is made up of 13 amino acids. The CDR3 spells CASFRIGGNTIYF. DNA of the CDR3: TGCGCCAGCTTCCGGATCGGAGGAAACACCATATATTTT.

The chain recombines TRBV14 with TRBJ2-1; 8 nucleotides match TRBD2. V trimming: 4 bases; J trimming: 2 bases; junction bases outside the gene matches: 10. The V gene's germline CDR1 is SGHDN and CDR2 FVKESK. The CDR3 is 17 residues long. CDR3 loop: CASSPTILAVTYNEQFF. In DNA, the CDR3 is TGTGCCAGCAGCCCAACTATACTAGCGGTCACCTACAATGAGCAGTTCTTC.

The chain uses TRBV9 and TRBJ2-1, with D perhaps TRBD2 (5 bases). Trimming removed 3 bases from V and 9 bases from J, with 10 bases in between. Germline lookup yields CDR1 SGDLS and CDR2 YYNGEE. The CDR3 spans 12 residues. The CDR3: CASSDGEGEQFF. The CDR3 coding sequence is TGTGCCAGCAGCGACGGAGAGGGTGAGCAGTTCTTC.

This rearrangement joins TRBV29-1 to TRBJ1-2; D may be TRBD1 (6 bases). The V end was cut by 3 bases, the J end by 7 bases, with 15 bases between. Germline values: CDR1 SQVTM, CDR2 ANQGSEA. This CDR3 contains 13 residues. The CDR3 sequence is CSVELGAGGGYTF. The CDR3, as DNA: TGCAGCGTTGAGCTGGGGGCGGGAGGTGGCTACACCTTC.

The chain employs TRBV4-3 and TRBJ2-3; D remains unclear. Looked up from germline, CDR1 is LGHNA and CDR2 is YSLEER. V was shortened by 0 bases and J by 0 bases, with 16 bases between the two germline ends. The CDR3 length is 18 residues. This CDR3 reads CASSQDVESRFSTDTQYF. In DNA, the CDR3 is TGCGCCAGCAGCCAAGATGTTGAATCGAGGTTTAGCACAGATACGCAGTATTTT.

The chain employs TRBV5-1 and TRBJ2-7; D tentatively fits TRBD1 or TRBD2 (5 bases each). Trimming removed 1 base from V and 3 bases from J, with 14 bases in between. Germline V gene data show CDR1 as SGHRS and CDR2 as YFSETQ. The CDR3 loop spans 15 amino acids. The CDR3 region has the DNA TGCGCCAGCAGCTTGTCGTCGGGACGGATCTACGAGCAGTACTTC. Its protein product is CASSLSSGRIYEQYF.

The chain has TRBV7-2 and TRBJ1-1, with D possibly matching TRBD1 (5 bases). CDR1 and CDR2 from the germline V gene are SGHTA and FQGNSA. The CDR3 runs to 14 residues. Trimming stripped 1 base from V and 5 bases from J, with 11 bases between. In DNA form, the CDR3 reads TGTGCCAGCAGCTTAGGACAGTGGGGTACTGAAGCTTTCTTT. As protein: CASSLGQWGTEAFF.

V and J are TRBV9 and TRBJ2-3; 11 bases are a match to TRBD1. Per germline, CDR1 SGDLS and CDR2 YYNGEE. The CDR3 covers 18 residues. The junction had 7 bases not matched to a gene; V was cut back by 0 bases and J by 1 base. CDR3 nucleotides: TGTGCCAGCAGCGTAGGGACAGGGGGCAGGATCCGCACAGATACGCAGTATTTT. Its protein product is CASSVGTGGRIRTDTQYF. Full variable domain (rest looked up from reference TRBV9 and TRBJ2-3): DSGVTQTPKHLITATGQRVTLRCSPRSGDLSVYWYQQSLDQGLQFLIQYYNGEERAKGNILERFSAQQFPDLHSELNLSSLELGDSALYFCASSVGTGGRIRTDTQYFGPGTRLTVL.

CDR3 protein: CASSIDFGTSNTEAFF. In DNA form, the CDR3 reads TGTGCCAGTAGTATAGATTTCGGGACATCGAACACTGAAGCTTTCTTT. The genes are TRBV19 and TRBJ1-1; D perhaps matches TRBD1 (6 bases). This CDR3 is built from 16 residues. The germline V and J ends were trimmed by 0 bases and 1 base, with 12 bases remaining between them. Germline V gene data show CDR1 as LNHDA and CDR2 as SQIVND (reference sequence).

CDR3 DNA sequence: TGTGCCAGCATCCCAAAGGGGCGGGGGCTTAATGAAAAACTGTTTTTT. As protein: CASIPKGRGLNEKLFF. The rearrangement links TRBV7-8 to TRBJ1-4, with D perhaps matching TRBD1 (6 bases). Trimming stripped 7 bases from V and 4 bases from J, with 19 bases between. The germline V gene has CDR1 SGHVS and CDR2 FQNEAQ. This CDR3 has 16 amino acids.

The chain combines TRBV30 with TRBJ2-7, with 7 bases that match TRBD1. There are 14 residues in the CDR3. V shed 2 bases and J 5 bases; nucleotides not matched to a gene: 9. Germline-derived CDR1 and CDR2 are GTSNPN and SVGIG (reference sequence). The CDR3, as DNA: TGTGCCTGGAGTCTCGGACAGGACGAAGACGAGCAGTACTTC. As protein: CAWSLGQDEDEQYF.

The gene calls are TRBV7-9 and TRBJ2-7, with 7 bases lining up with TRBD2. Per the germline V gene, CDR1 is SEHNR and CDR2 is FQNEAQ (reference sequence). V lost 5 bases, J lost 3 bases, and 10 bases stayed unmatched. The CDR3 sequence is 15 residues long. The CDR3 sequence is CASSGGLRDYYEQYF. In nucleotides, the CDR3 is TGTGCCAGCAGCGGGGGACTGAGGGACTACTACGAGCAGTACTTC.

The J gene is TRBJ1-1, the V gene TRBV9; D call uncertain. The CDR3 loop spans 15 amino acids. The V end was cut by 0 bases, the J end by 1 base, with 10 bases between. Per germline, CDR1 SGDLS and CDR2 YYNGEE. In DNA, the CDR3 is TGTGCCAGCAGCGTAGAAGGGAGGGCGAACACTGAAGCTTTCTTT. Translating it yields CASSVEGRANTEAFF.

V usage is TRBV18 and J usage is TRBJ2-7; 9 nucleotides match TRBD2. V was pared by 2 bases and J by 5 bases, with 4 bases of the junction left unmatched. The CDR3 loop spans 14 amino acids. Germline values: CDR1 KGHSH, CDR2 LQKENI. CDR3 loop: CASSPAGGQNEQYF. CDR3 coding DNA: TGTGCCAGCTCACCAGCGGGGGGGCAAAACGAGCAGTACTTC.

The chain couples TRBV30 to TRBJ1-5; D uncertain. Germline assignment: CDR1 GTSNPN and CDR2 SVGIG (reference sequence). There are 13 residues in the CDR3. V lost 2 bases to trimming and J lost 9 bases, with 14 bases between them. The CDR3 region has the DNA TGTGCCTGGAGTCCAAGGGCTAAGGGGCCCCAGCATTTT. This gives the protein CAWSPRAKGPQHF.

The chain joins TRBV9 to TRBJ1-4; D may be TRBD1 (6 bases). The ends were cut back, 2 bases at V and 7 bases at J, with 15 bases in the middle. CDR1 SGDLS and CDR2 YYNGEE come from the germline V gene. The CDR3 has 15 amino acids. CDR3 protein: CASSVNFGGGEKLFF. The CDR3 DNA is TGTGCCAGCAGCGTTAACTTCGGGGGCGGTGAAAAACTGTTTTTT.

The rearrangement joins TRBV30 to TRBJ1-1; 8 positions match TRBD1. J gave up 9 bases and V 4 bases, and 7 bases lay outside the gene matches. Per the germline V gene, CDR1 is GTSNPN and CDR2 is SVGIG (reference sequence). The CDR3 contains 12 residues. CDR3 sequence: CAWNGQGKQAFF. The CDR3 DNA reads TGTGCCTGGAACGGACAGGGTAAGCAAGCTTTCTTT. The full variable domain, in which reference TRBV30 and TRBJ1-1 provide the parts outside the CDR3, is SQTIHQWPATLVQPVGSPLSLECTVEGTSNPNLYWYRQAAGRGLQLLFYSVGIGQISSEVPQNLSASRPQDRQFILSSKKLLLSDSGFYLCAWNGQGKQAFFGQGTRLTVV.

The rearrangement uses TRBV11-2 and TRBJ2-5, with D unclear. Germline CDR1 is SGHAT and CDR2 is FQNNGV. This CDR3 comprises 12 residues. The germline V and J ends were trimmed by 5 bases and 5 bases, with 9 bases remaining between them. Here the CDR3 DNA reads TGTGCCAGCAGCCCCTCCAAGGAGACCCAGTACTTC. Translated: CASSPSKETQYF. Drawing the rest from reference TRBV11-2 and TRBJ2-5, the complete variable domain is EAGVAQSPRYKIIEKRQSVAFWCNPISGHATLYWYQQILGQGPKLLIQFQNNGVVDDSQLPKDRFSAERLKGVDSTLKIQPAKLEDSAVYLCASSPSKETQYFGPGTRLLVL.

V gene TRBV7-2 combines with J gene TRBJ2-1; D remains unclear. This CDR3 region has 12 residues. The germline CDR1 and CDR2 sequences are SGHTA and FQGNSA. The ends were cut back, 4 bases at V and 8 bases at J, with 9 bases in the middle. The CDR3 loop is CASSYPVHEQFF. As DNA, the CDR3 is TGTGCCAGCAGCTATCCGGTTCATGAGCAGTTCTTC.

The chain uses TRBV7-3 and TRBJ1-1; maybe TRBD1 (5 bases). The V gene lost 3 bases and the J gene lost 3 bases, with 11 bases spanning the gap. The germline V gene has CDR1 SGHTA and CDR2 FQGTGA. CDR3 size: 14 residues. CDR3 sequence reads: CASSFHGGDTEAFF. The CDR3 DNA is TGTGCCAGCAGCTTCCACGGAGGGGACACTGAAGCTTTCTTT.

The chain is built from TRBV7-8 and TRBJ2-1; tentative D call: TRBD2 (6 bases). Germline assignment: CDR1 SGHVS and CDR2 FQNEAQ. This CDR3 has 16 residues. Trimming removed 1 base from V and 7 bases from J, with 17 bases in between. Here the CDR3 DNA reads TGTGCCAGCAGCTTAGTTGAGTGGGTAGCGGCGAATGAGCAGTTCTTC. Amino acids: CASSLVEWVAANEQFF.